The 24 T cell receptor beta chains presented below share a single source sample, sequenced in a study of Ad26.COV2.S vaccination and SARS-CoV-2 variants. Specified treatment: some 20 received Ad26.COV2.S at low or high dose, single or two shots; several received placebo; per-sample allocation not given. Sample collection was performed on day 63 after the first vaccine or placebo injection. Repertoires were generated with immunoSEQ multiplex PCR, while TCRdb's copy carries only in-frame clones and drops some. The sample lists about 350,000 clones; roughly 84% were seen once. Sequenced here: peripheral blood, sampled in a trial of Ad26.COV2.S vaccine versus placebo. Every receptor here comes from a person between 18 and 65 years old who received the Ad26.COV2.S COVID-19 vaccine or a placebo.

In its sample, this clone was seen once. The V and J genes are TRBV19 and TRBJ2-6; 7 nucleotides agree with TRBD1. V trimming: 10 bases; J trimming: 0 bases; junction bases outside the gene matches: 12. Germline-derived CDR1 and CDR2 are LNHDA and SQIVND (reference sequence). The CDR3 runs 17 residues. CDR3 amino acids: CATASDRAASGANVLTF. The CDR3 nucleotides are TGTGCCACTGCCTCCGACAGGGCGGCCTCTGGGGCCAACGTCCTGACTTTC.

A note on this clone: A much larger clone sits a single nucleotide away, making a read error possible. The chain links TRBV6-1 to TRBJ2-7; D possibly corresponds to TRBD2 (7 bases). The CDR3 consists of 15 residues. CDR1 and CDR2 from the germline V gene are MNHNS and SASEGT. CDR3 in DNA: TGTGCCCGCAGTGAAGGGGGGGGGATCTCCTACGAGCAGTACTTC. Translating gives CARSEGGGISYEQYF.

This chain links TRBV6-5 with TRBJ1-2; no clear D. The CDR3 is 14 residues long. Trimming took 5 bases from V and 1 from J, leaving 11 bases between them. The germline V gene encodes CDR1 MNHEY and CDR2 SVGAGI. The CDR3 bases are TGTGCCAGCAGTCCATACGAGGGTAACTATGGCTACACCTTC. Translated, it gives CASSPYEGNYGYTF.

This clone was observed a handful of times. CDR3 sequence: CASTGTRTSYEQYF. CDR3 DNA sequence: TGTGCCAGCACCGGAACTCGCACTTCCTACGAGCAGTACTTC. This chain uses TRBV28 with TRBJ2-7; D remains ambiguous. The CDR3 extends over 14 amino acids. Germline CDR1 is MDHEN and CDR2 is SYDVKM. V was cut by 7 bases and J by 1 base, with 14 bases left in between.

Concerning this clone itself: At the DNA level, this CDR3 is encoded by other sequences in the same sample as well. This chain uses TRBV2 with TRBJ1-1; the D gene is possibly TRBD1 (5 bases). This CDR3 has 14 residues. The V end lost 4 bases, the J end lost 1 base, and 10 bases lay between the germline ends. CDR1 and CDR2 from the germline V gene are SNHLY and FYNNEI. The CDR3, as DNA: TGTGCCAGCAGTGTGGGGGGGGAGAACACTGAAGCTTTCTTT. It codes for CASSVGGENTEAFF.

The CDR3 spells CASSVVDTGITGELFF. The CDR3 region has the DNA TGTGCCAGCAGCGTAGTTGACACGGGGATCACCGGGGAGCTGTTTTTT. The V call is TRBV9, the J call TRBJ2-2; D is possibly TRBD2 (5 bases). The CDR3 spans 16 residues. Germline CDR1 reads SGDLS; CDR2 reads YYNGEE. V was pared by 0 bases and J by 4 bases, with 13 bases between.

The chain has TRBV7-8 and TRBJ2-2; possibly TRBD2 for D (6 bases). The CDR3 loop spans 16 amino acids. Trimming pared 1 base from V and 6 bases from J, leaving 15 bases between. Germline CDR1 reads SGHVS; CDR2 reads FQNEAQ. As DNA, the CDR3 is TGTGCCAGCAGCTTAGAAGTGCGGGGTAGGGCCGGGGAGCTGTTTTTT. Its translation: CASSLEVRGRAGELFF. Full variable domain (missing parts from reference TRBV7-8 and TRBJ2-2): GAGVSQSPRYKVAKRGQDVALRCDPISGHVSLFWYQQALGQGPEFLTYFQNEAQLDKSGLPSDRFFAERPEGSVSTLKIQRTQQEDSAVYLCASSLEVRGRAGELFFGEGSRLTVL.

The V call is TRBV27, the J call TRBJ2-3; 8 bases map to TRBD2. V dropped 4 bases and J dropped 9; count of bases not matched to a gene: 18. The CDR3 spans 17 residues. The germline V gene encodes CDR1 MNHEY and CDR2 SMNVEV (reference sequence). The CDR3: CASSSPREGGGLNTQYF. The CDR3 region has the DNA TGTGCCAGCAGTTCGCCACGGGAGGGGGGAGGCCTAAACACGCAGTATTTT.

This rearrangement joins TRBV6-5 to TRBJ1-6; 9 bases match TRBD1. Germline trimming cut 6 bases from V and 8 bases from J; bases unmatched to any gene: 8. The CDR3 has 15 residues. CDR1 is MNHEY, CDR2 SVGAGI, per germline. This CDR3 is CASSQQGARYSPLHF. As DNA, the CDR3 is TGTGCCAGCAGCCAACAGGGGGCGAGGTATTCACCCCTCCACTTT.

The CDR3 spells CASSYGRGNHEQYF. The DNA of the CDR3 is TGTGCCAGCAGTTACGGGCGGGGGAACCACGAGCAGTACTTC. This chain joins TRBV6-2 or TRBV6-3 and TRBJ2-7, with 7 nucleotides matching TRBD2. V gave up 2 bases and J gave up 5 bases; unmatched junction bases: 6. CDR1 is MNHEY, CDR2 SVGEGT, per germline. The CDR3 consists of 14 residues.

The chain carries TRBV15 and TRBJ2-7; the D is unclear. Trimming cost V 5 bases and J 3 bases, with 14 bases left between them. CDR1 LNHNV and CDR2 YYDKDF come from the germline V gene (reference sequence). This CDR3 region has 14 residues. The CDR3 loop is CATSGDLGFYEQYF. CDR3 coding DNA: TGTGCCACCAGCGGCGACCTCGGGTTCTACGAGCAGTACTTC.

This clone was seen just once. The V and J genes are TRBV5-6 and TRBJ2-1; perhaps TRBD2 as D (5 bases). Trimming shortened V by 4 bases and J by 0 bases, and 17 bases separated the two germline ends. The CDR3 runs 17 residues. CDR1 is SGHDT and CDR2 is YYEEEE in the germline V gene. CDR3 protein: CASSPIWELSSYNEQFF. The CDR3 region has the DNA TGTGCCAGCAGCCCAATCTGGGAGTTAAGCTCCTACAATGAGCAGTTCTTC.

The chain couples TRBV6-5 to TRBJ1-5, with 7 bases aligning to TRBD1. V was pared by 6 bases and J by 0 bases, with 2 bases of the junction left unmatched. This CDR3 contains 14 residues. Per germline, CDR1 MNHEY and CDR2 SVGAGI. CDR3 amino acids: CASRGDSSNQPQHF. For the CDR3, the DNA is TGTGCCAGCAGGGGGGACAGTAGCAATCAGCCCCAGCATTTT.

V gene TRBV5-1 combines with J gene TRBJ1-1, with D possibly matching TRBD1 (5 bases). CDR1 and CDR2 (germline): SGHRS, YFSETQ. This CDR3 has 16 amino acids. Between the trimmed V and J ends, which lost 3 bases and 3 bases, there was a span of 18 bases. CDR3 nucleotide sequence: TGCGCCAGCAGCTCACGACAGAGCTCAGACGACACTGAAGCTTTCTTT. This translates into CASSSRQSSDDTEAFF.

The chain recombines TRBV18 with TRBJ2-3, with a tentative D call TRBD2 (6 bases). This CDR3 region has 16 residues. V was shortened by 7 bases and J by 0 bases, with 17 bases between the two germline ends. The V gene's germline CDR1 is KGHSH and CDR2 LQKENI. For the CDR3, the DNA is TGTGCCAGCTGTAGCAGGAAAGCGGGTAGCACAGATACGCAGTATTTT. Protein: CASCSRKAGSTDTQYF.

The gene calls are TRBV18 and TRBJ1-3, with D perhaps TRBD1 (5 bases). The germline V and J ends were trimmed by 2 bases and 0 bases, with 17 bases remaining between them. Germline CDR1 and CDR2: KGHSH and LQKENI. The CDR3 runs to 18 residues. The CDR3 sequence: CASSPWGRRDPSGNTIYF. CDR3 DNA sequence: TGTGCCAGCTCACCATGGGGGAGAAGGGACCCCTCTGGAAACACCATATATTTT. The full variable domain, rest sourced from reference TRBV18 and TRBJ1-3, is NAGVMQNPRHLVRRRGQEARLRCSPMKGHSHVYWYRQLPEEGLKFMVYLQKENIIDESGMPKERFSAEFPKEGPSILRIQQVVRGDSAAYFCASSPWGRRDPSGNTIYFGEGSWLTVV.

This clone was counted only a few times. The genes are TRBV21-1 and TRBJ1-2. TRBV21-1 is annotated as a pseudogene. This CDR3 is 14 amino acids long. CDR3 loop: CASSLQGRVHGYTF. DNA of the CDR3: TGTGCCAGCAGTCTACAGGGGAGGGTACATGGCTACACCTTC.

The chain carries TRBV19 and TRBJ2-2; D remains ambiguous. Trimming removed 3 bases at V and 1 base at J, with 6 bases between. Looked up from germline, CDR1 is LNHDA and CDR2 is SQIVND (reference sequence). The CDR3 sequence is 14 residues long. CDR3 in amino acids: CASSIQRNTGELFF. The CDR3 DNA reads TGTGCCAGTAGTATCCAGAGGAACACCGGGGAGCTGTTTTTT.

In this sample, this clone turned up a few times. An end of the junction differs from the germline gene, which may be a read error. The V call is TRBV12-3 or TRBV12-4, the J call TRBJ2-2; D is possibly TRBD1 or TRBD2 (5 bases each). The CDR3 is made up of 11 amino acids. The CDR3 region is CASSWGSTATF. CDR3 coding DNA: TGTGCCAGCAGTTGGGGGTCGACTGCCACCTTT.

This rearrangement joins TRBV27 to TRBJ2-1; D is unresolved. Per the germline V gene, CDR1 is MNHEY and CDR2 is SMNVEV (reference sequence). The length of the CDR3 is 12 residues. Trimming shortened V by 6 bases and J by 7 bases, and 10 bases separated the two germline ends. In DNA form, the CDR3 reads TGTGCCAGCAGCTGGTCTGTGAATGAGCAGTTCTTC. As protein: CASSWSVNEQFF.

CDR3 loop: CASSGKLGLSGPETQYF. The CDR3 DNA reads as TGTGCCAGCAGTGGAAAACTGGGACTCTCAGGGCCAGAGACCCAGTACTTC. This sequence joins TRBV2 and TRBJ2-5, with D possibly being TRBD2 (6 bases). V was shortened by 4 bases and J by 4 bases, with 22 bases between the two germline ends. Germline V gene data show CDR1 as SNHLY and CDR2 as FYNNEI. The CDR3 consists of 17 residues.

The chain is built from TRBV5-1 and TRBJ2-7; possibly TRBD1 or TRBD2 for D (5 bases each). The CDR3 runs to 14 residues. V was trimmed by 5 bases and J by 5 bases, leaving 17 bases between them. From germline, CDR1 is SGHRS and CDR2 YFSETQ. CDR3 sequence reads: CASRGDLNPHEQYF. The DNA for the CDR3 is TGCGCCAGCAGGGGGGACCTAAACCCCCACGAGCAGTACTTC.

The count of this clone is one. The chain joins TRBV7-9 to TRBJ1-4; D unclear. V was cut by 4 bases and J by 7 bases, with 10 bases left in between. Germline lookup yields CDR1 SEHNR and CDR2 FQNEAQ (reference sequence). CDR3 length: 13 residues. As DNA, the CDR3 is TGTGCCAGCAGCTCCGTCGGGGTTGAAAAACTGTTTTTT. Its translation is CASSSVGVEKLFF.

The chain employs TRBV5-6 and TRBJ2-3, with D perhaps assigned TRBD1 or TRBD2 (5 bases each). The CDR3 sequence is 14 residues long. V gave up 6 bases and J gave up 2 bases, with 13 bases separating them. From germline, CDR1 is SGHDT and CDR2 YYEEEE. The DNA for the CDR3 is TGTGCCAGCAACCCGGGGACCCACACAGATACGCAGTATTTT. Translating gives CASNPGTHTDTQYF.